Given below is one T cell receptor beta chain in context. This sample was taken from a study of blood T cell repertoires in COVID-19. Authors' processing steps: Reference gene primer amplification gave estimated nucleated cell counts. The data were produced by immunoSEQ multiplex PCR, yet TCRdb's version contains in-frame clones alone and is incomplete. V, J and clone size derive from that table, while D and trimming were established from the DNA sequence. In the table there are about 54,000 clones, about four fifths of which are singletons. V lost 3 bases and J 4 bases, leaving 12 bases between the germline ends. The length of the CDR3 is 14 residues. CDR1 is SNHLY, CDR2 FYNNEI, per germline.

The chain joins TRBV2 to TRBJ1-2, with D possibly TRBD1 on 6 matching bases. Sequencing was done on a sample of peripheral blood. This TCR derives from a woman in her sixties or seventies with acute or convalescent COVID-19. CDR3 loop: CASSEGPRGYGYTF. The CDR3 DNA reads as TGTGCCAGCAGTGAGGGTCCCAGGGGCTATGGCTACACCTTC.